The source of this T cell receptor beta chain is a study of spatial heterogeneity in lung cancer (dated by TCRdb to between 2017 and 2020). Looking at the study overall: More beta-chain than alpha-chain transcripts were consistently detected, likely reflecting higher beta-chain transcript abundance. A strong correlation was found between TCR transcript counts in tumor regions and a T cell transcriptional module score from matched bulk RNA-seq. In the raw uncorrected reads, each unique combination of TCR and UMI appeared more than ten times on average. TCR alpha and beta repertoires were quantitatively compared across multiple tumor regions, matched nontumor lung and blood in non-small cell lung cancer. TCR repertoire features were related to nonsynonymous mutation counts determined by whole-exome sequencing of tumor tissue. At surgery, both alpha and beta chains were TCR-sequenced in 220 tumor regions, roughly 64 matched nontumor lung samples and some 58 PBMC samples.

This clonotype was seen repeatedly, ten times or more. It lacks a known antigen. Per-base quality was not reported, and no clone a single base away is much larger than it. The research as a whole found: Counts of ubiquitous and regional expanded TCRs correlated with counts of ubiquitous and regional nonsynonymous mutations, respectively. Confirming at a functional level the hypothesis that regional TCRs recognize regional mutations was considered to require additional single-cell paired TCR alpha and beta sequencing. The tumor nonsynonymous mutation count correlated with the number of expanded alpha and beta TCRs within the tumor. TCR-seq coverage of tumor T cells was estimated to be only approximately 7% for alpha chains and more than 11% for beta chains.

The library was obtained by 5' RACE. Sequencing took place on a NextSeq 500. To allow correction of PCR and sequencing errors, the TCR library protocol tagged every TCR cDNA molecule with a unique molecular identifier. The paper's processing steps were these. TCR identification, UMI-based error correction and CDR3 extraction were all carried out with Decombinator tools. Expanded TCRs were defined as those above a frequency of 2 per 1,000, corresponding to the top 1% of the tumor frequency distribution. Expanded tumor TCRs statistically deemed absent (corrected P<0.05) from at least one tumor region were classed as regional, and all other expanded tumor TCRs were classed as ubiquitous. Renyi diversity was calculated using the R vegan package after each repertoire was subsampled 100 times to 5,000 TCRs. CDR3 similarity networks were constructed using string-kernel similarity of amino acid triplets, with links drawn between CDR3s whose pairwise similarity was above 0.82. TCRdb reran the public reads through fastp at Q25 and MiXCR, keeping productive beta chains. Records with the same CDR3 protein are collapsed into one entry carrying the most frequent genes and DNA. The V and J calls and clone size come from TCRdb's table, not from the authors' own analysis. The sample records 17,000 or so distinct CDR3 sequences, less than 7.5% of which are singletons. The leading ten clones occupy 6.8% of the sample.

The germline V gene provides CDR1 MNHEY and CDR2 SVGAGI. The V end gives up 5 bases and the J end 4 bases, leaving 13 bases in the junction not matched to a gene. The CDR3 holds 19 amino acids from the cysteine to the phenylalanine. The entry retains the CDR3 DNA only, 57 bases that are in frame from base 1. The time point label of this sample denotes: sample taken at primary tumor resection. The donors were more than 65 patients from the lung TRACERx cohort who had early-stage, untreated non-small cell lung cancer. TCR sequencing used whole RNA extracted from tumor and nontumor lung tissue, or from cryopreserved PBMC samples, without cell sorting. Patients were selected for TCR sequencing only if sufficient RNA was available from at least two tumor regions. A lung pathologist reviewed the tumor and adjacent nontumor lung specimens before the specimens were selected.

Recombination joined TRBV6-5 with TRBJ2-4, and 14 bases in between align with TRBD2. This sequence originates from a male donor with early-stage non-small cell lung cancer. Sample: lung tumor tissue, taken at surgery. The DNA sequence is TGTGCCAGCAGTCCTCAGACTAGCGGGGGGGGAGGATCGAAAAACATTCAGTACTTC. It specifies CASSPQTSGGGGSKNIQYF.